A selection of T cell receptor beta chains follows, all from one sample in a study of Ad26.COV2.S vaccination and SARS-CoV-2 variants. Produced via immunoSEQ multiplex PCR; TCRdb's table is partial and in-frame only. The sample has 400,000 to 450,000 clones, about nine tenths seen once. The material sequenced was peripheral blood, taken in a trial of Ad26.COV2.S vaccine versus placebo. These receptors were collected from a person aged 18-65 years who received the Ad26.COV2.S COVID-19 vaccine or a placebo. Each CDR3 is given with its conserved first and last residue. Fields, in order: V gene, clone size, CDR3 length, D gene, J gene, CDR3 protein, CDR3 DNA. A D gene is named only where the DNA matches it firmly. Clone size, where shown, is once, few, many, or a class for clones that have expanded.

v_call: TRBV9
clone_size: once
cdr3_length: 14
d_call: NA
j_call: TRBJ2-5
cdr3_aa: CASSVADPQETQYF
cdr3_nt: TGTGCCAGCAGCGTAGCCGATCCCCAAGAGACCCAGTACTTC

v_call: TRBV2
clone_size: NA
cdr3_length: 18
d_call: NA
j_call: TRBJ2-7
cdr3_aa: CASSEAPGGGSYVYEQYF
cdr3_nt: TGTGCCAGCAGTGAAGCCCCAGGTGGGGGGTCCTACGTGTACGAGCAGTACTTC

v_call: TRBV4-3
clone_size: NA
cdr3_length: 17
d_call: TRBD2
j_call: TRBJ2-1
cdr3_aa: CASSQTPRGSFYNEQFF
cdr3_nt: TGCGCCAGCAGCCAAACCCCCCGCGGGAGCTTCTACAATGAGCAGTTCTTC

v_call: TRBV27
clone_size: NA
cdr3_length: 13
d_call: TRBD1
j_call: TRBJ2-7
cdr3_aa: CASSPSTGYEQYF
cdr3_nt: TGTGCCAGCAGTCCCTCGACAGGGTACGAGCAGTACTTC

v_call: TRBV11-2
clone_size: NA
cdr3_length: 15
d_call: TRBD2
j_call: TRBJ2-3
cdr3_aa: CASSARLASGDTQYF
cdr3_nt: TGTGCCAGCAGCGCCCGACTAGCCTCAGGAGATACGCAGTATTTT

v_call: TRBV28
clone_size: NA
cdr3_length: 14
d_call: NA
j_call: TRBJ1-2
cdr3_aa: CASSPSFRTYGYTF
cdr3_nt: TGTGCCAGCAGTCCTTCGTTTCGGACCTATGGCTACACCTTC

v_call: TRBV30
clone_size: NA
cdr3_length: 14
d_call: NA
j_call: TRBJ1-6
cdr3_aa: CAWRRWSYNSPLHF
cdr3_nt: TGTGCCTGGAGAAGGTGGTCCTATAATTCACCCCTCCACTTT

v_call: TRBV14
clone_size: NA
cdr3_length: 18
d_call: TRBD1
j_call: TRBJ2-5
cdr3_aa: CASSHLNRGLGYQETQYF
cdr3_nt: TGTGCCAGCAGCCACCTTAACAGGGGGCTTGGGTACCAAGAGACCCAGTACTTC

v_call: TRBV5-1
clone_size: NA
cdr3_length: 17
d_call: TRBD2
j_call: TRBJ2-3
cdr3_aa: CASSLGTSGGNTDTQYF
cdr3_nt: TGCGCCAGCAGCCTCGGGACTAGCGGGGGGAACACAGATACGCAGTATTTT

v_call: TRBV30
clone_size: NA
cdr3_length: 12
d_call: NA
j_call: TRBJ2-7
cdr3_aa: CAWSVRAYEQYF
cdr3_nt: TGTGCCTGGAGTGTGCGAGCCTACGAGCAGTACTTC

v_call: TRBV29-1
clone_size: NA
cdr3_length: 13
d_call: NA
j_call: TRBJ1-5
cdr3_aa: CSVSTGSNQPQHF
cdr3_nt: TGCAGCGTTTCTACAGGGAGCAATCAGCCCCAGCATTTT